This T cell receptor (beta chain) emerged from a study of blood T cell repertoires in COVID-19. Across the study: Acute and convalescent COVID-19 samples came from the United States, Italy and Spain. Sample material is recorded as cDNA or gDNA derived from T cells, B-cell-depleted T cells, or PBMCs.

In the authors' methods: For nucleated cells, counts were estimated from reference gene primer amplification. TCRdb's copy holds only in-frame clones and misses some; the assay was immunoSEQ multiplex PCR. That table supplies the V and J calls and clone size; D and trimming were determined from the DNA. The sample includes some 390,000 clones, approximately 86% of them seen just once. Sequenced input: peripheral blood. The sequence was collected from a human donor in a cohort sampled during active COVID-19.

The CDR3 sequence is CASSQSETGRGYTF. CDR3 nucleotides: TGTGCCAGCAGCCAATCCGAGACGGGGAGAGGCTACACCTTC. The chain couples TRBV16 to TRBJ1-2; no reliable D call. The length of the CDR3 is 14 residues. Germline values: CDR1 KGHSY, CDR2 FQNENV. Trimming cost V 0 bases and J 8 bases, with 13 bases left between them.